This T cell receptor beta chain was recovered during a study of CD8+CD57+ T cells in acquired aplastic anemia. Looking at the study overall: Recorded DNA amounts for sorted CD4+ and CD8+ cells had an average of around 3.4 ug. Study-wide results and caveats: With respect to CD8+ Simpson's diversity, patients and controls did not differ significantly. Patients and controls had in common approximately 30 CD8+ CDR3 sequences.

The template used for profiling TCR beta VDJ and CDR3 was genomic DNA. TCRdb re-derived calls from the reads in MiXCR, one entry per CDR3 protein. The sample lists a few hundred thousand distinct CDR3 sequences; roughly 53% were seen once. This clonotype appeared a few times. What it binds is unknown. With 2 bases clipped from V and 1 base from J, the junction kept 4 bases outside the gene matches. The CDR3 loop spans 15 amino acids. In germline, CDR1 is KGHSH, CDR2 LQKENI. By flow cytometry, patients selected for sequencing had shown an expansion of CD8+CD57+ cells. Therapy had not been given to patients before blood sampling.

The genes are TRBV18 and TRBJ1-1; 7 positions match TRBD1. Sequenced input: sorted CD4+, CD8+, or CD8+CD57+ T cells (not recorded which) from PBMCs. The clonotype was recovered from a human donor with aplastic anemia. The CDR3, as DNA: TGTGCCAGCTCACCAACCCGGGACAGGAACACTGAAGCTTTCTTT. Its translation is CASSPTRDRNTEAFF.